The T cell receptor beta chain described here comes from a study of TIL therapy for anti-PD-1-resistant metastatic lung cancer. Study overall: Median tumor mutation burden was under 1.6 mutations per megabase.

Turning to this clone: The antigen is unknown.

CDR1 LGHNA and CDR2 YSLEER come from the germline V gene. Trimming cost V 0 bases and J 7 bases, with 4 bases left between them. The length of the CDR3 is 13 residues. Sequencing used immunoSEQ v3. Data came from immunoSEQ multiplex PCR; TCRdb stores just in-frame clones and leaves some out. This table holds about 47,000 clones, 80% to 90% found once. General study results and limits: The baseline peripheral repertoire was partially replaced by infused TIL clonotypes that later decayed.

The time point here: pre-treatment sample, taken before nivolumab and TIL therapy. The chain couples TRBV4-3 to TRBJ1-6; D not certain. This specimen consisted of blood, obtained at baseline. The sequence derives from a person aged 30 to 80 with non-small cell lung cancer. The CDR3 sequence is CASSQEMNSPLHF. In DNA form, the CDR3 reads TGCGCCAGCAGCCAAGAGATGAATTCACCCCTCCACTTT.